This TCR beta chain was documented in a study of tumor-infiltrating lymphocytes in primary liver carcinoma. Study-level information: Lesions, classed as T1-T3 N0M0, spanned about 4 to 10 cm across. Study findings and constraints: Blood had a significantly lower top-250-clone fraction than tumors did (p = 0.039). Presence in all five tumor regions was observed for only about 8-25% of top clones.

For this clonotype: Its antigen is unknown. The CDR3 does not end in the conserved phenylalanine or tryptophan, so this is likely a read error.

V shed 4 bases, J shed 0 bases, and the junction held 8 bases outside the gene matches. The CDR3 extends over 15 amino acids. In germline, CDR1 is SQVTM, CDR2 ANQGSEA. Constant-region priming of around 530 ng total RNA yielded TCR beta cDNA. Generation of the TCR beta libraries relied on three nested multiplex PCR rounds using slightly modified ARM-PCR. The first two PCR rounds used TRBV1-TRBV30 primers with a Cbeta primer, around 10 cycles each. A single record per CDR3 protein comes from TCRdb applying MiXCR to the multiplex PCR reads. The data hold fewer than 250,000 distinct CDR3 sequences, with 85% observed a single time. The tissue used was unsorted bulk material of roughly 17-31 mg. RNA and DNA were co-extracted from it with the AllPrep DNA/RNA mini kit.

This chain uses TRBV29-1 with TRBJ1-1; 7 bases align to TRBD1. The sequence was collected from a man aged 40-49 years with primary liver carcinoma and hepatitis B virus infection. The sequencing input was tumor tissue from primary liver carcinoma. CDR3 in DNA: TGCAGCGTTGCAGGGGGTTGGGGGGTGAACACTGAAGCTTTCTCT. Its protein product is CSVAGGWGVNTEAFS.